The clone carrying this TCR beta chain was recorded a few times. The antigen remains undetermined. The data are from a study of T cell responses to AZD1222 COVID-19 vaccine. Study at large: Second doses were pooled across both intervals (about 4 or about 12 weeks).

Clones were sequenced by immunoSEQ multiplex PCR, and TCRdb holds only the in-frame ones, with some missing. Here the sample spans roughly 170,000 clones, 90% being singletons. General study results and limits: Seropositive at baseline were only a handful of AZD1222 recipients. Donors were mostly white British, more females; clonal diversity possibly underestimated.

CDR1 and CDR2 (germline): LNHDA, SQIVND (reference sequence). The germline V and J ends were trimmed by 5 bases and 8 bases, with 13 bases remaining between them. The CDR3 extends over 14 amino acids. This specimen was peripheral blood, taken on day 0 of AZD1222 vaccination. The chain combines TRBV19 with TRBJ1-6, with D unclear. This clonotype was obtained from an adult in good health. CDR3: CASSYGRTYSPLHF. DNA of the CDR3: TGTGCCAGTAGTTATGGACGGACCTATTCACCCCTCCACTTT.